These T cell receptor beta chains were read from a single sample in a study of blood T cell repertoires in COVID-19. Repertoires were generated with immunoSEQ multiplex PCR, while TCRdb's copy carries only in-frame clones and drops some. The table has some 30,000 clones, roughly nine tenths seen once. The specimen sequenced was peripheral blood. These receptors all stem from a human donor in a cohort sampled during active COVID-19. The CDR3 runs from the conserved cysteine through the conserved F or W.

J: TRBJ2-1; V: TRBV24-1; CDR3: CATSEPSGPSYNEQFF
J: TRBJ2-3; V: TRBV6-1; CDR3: CASSEKIAGTSTQYF
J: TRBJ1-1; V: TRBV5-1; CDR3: CASRRGEGRTTEAFF
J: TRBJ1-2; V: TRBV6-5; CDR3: CASTLDRGAYGYTF
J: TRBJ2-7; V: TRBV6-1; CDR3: CASSESSAGPYEQYF
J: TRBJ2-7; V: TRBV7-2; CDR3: CASSSPSGGSYEQYF
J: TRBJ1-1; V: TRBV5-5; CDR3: CASSLDRQSTNTEAFF
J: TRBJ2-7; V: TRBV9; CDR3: CASSPERGVSSYEQYF
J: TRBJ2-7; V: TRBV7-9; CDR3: CASSRQANLYEQYF
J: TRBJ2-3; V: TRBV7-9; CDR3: CASSQGQERTDTQYF
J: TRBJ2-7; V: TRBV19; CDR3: CASSTKDRGASYEQYF
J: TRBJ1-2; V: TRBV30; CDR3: CAWTLQGFNYGYTF
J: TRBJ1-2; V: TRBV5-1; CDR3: CASSWGGGNYGYTF
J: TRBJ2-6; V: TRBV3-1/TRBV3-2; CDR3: CASRGDWGANVLTF
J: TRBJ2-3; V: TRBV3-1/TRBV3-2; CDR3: CASSVRGGADTQYF
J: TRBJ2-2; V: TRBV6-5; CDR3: CASSPRGSGSGELFF
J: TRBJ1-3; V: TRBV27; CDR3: CASRPGGQGTIYF
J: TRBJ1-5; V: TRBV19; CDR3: CATTDRSNQPQHF
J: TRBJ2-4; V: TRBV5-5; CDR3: CASSPGTENIQYF
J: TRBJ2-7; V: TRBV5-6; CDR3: CASSLPAGGASYEQYF
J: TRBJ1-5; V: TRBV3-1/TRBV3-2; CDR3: CASSHGPGFSNQPQHF
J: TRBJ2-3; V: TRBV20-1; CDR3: CSASYLRSSTDAQYF
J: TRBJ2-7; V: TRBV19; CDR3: CASSPGDWAYEQYF
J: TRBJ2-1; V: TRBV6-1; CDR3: CASSEKGTGTGNNEQFF
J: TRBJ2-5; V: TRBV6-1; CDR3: CASSEPAASWETQYF
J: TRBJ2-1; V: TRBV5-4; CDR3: CASSLSGGVYNEQFF
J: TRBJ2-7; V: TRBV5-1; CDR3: CASSAGILDEQYF
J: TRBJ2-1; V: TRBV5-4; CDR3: CASSRRGGSGNEQFF
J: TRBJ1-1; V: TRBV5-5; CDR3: CASSLSGGNTEAFF
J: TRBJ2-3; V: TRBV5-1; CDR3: CASSLGGLADTQYF
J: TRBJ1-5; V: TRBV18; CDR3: CASSPPTGGGGQPQHF
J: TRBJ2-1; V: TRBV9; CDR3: CASSVGGGRARLNEQFF
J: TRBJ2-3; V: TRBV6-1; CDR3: CASSGTSGGATDTQYF
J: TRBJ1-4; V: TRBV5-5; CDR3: CASSPRTGINEKLFF
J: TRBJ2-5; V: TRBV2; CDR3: CASSDRAGGGETQYF
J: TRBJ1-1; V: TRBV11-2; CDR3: CASSLFDRGPEAFF
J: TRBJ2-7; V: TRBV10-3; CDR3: CAIRNPGQGDREQYF
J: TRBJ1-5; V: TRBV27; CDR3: CASSLFLGDQPQHF
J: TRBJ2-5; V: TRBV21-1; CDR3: CTSSKWGYSGQETQYF
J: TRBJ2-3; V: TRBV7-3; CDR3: CASSKGGAGSDTQYF
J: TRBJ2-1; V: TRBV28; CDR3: CASSLGLAGLEAQFF
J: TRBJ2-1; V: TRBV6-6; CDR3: CASRPGTGGNEQFF
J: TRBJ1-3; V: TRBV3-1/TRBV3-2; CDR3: CASSPYYGGALGNGDTIYF
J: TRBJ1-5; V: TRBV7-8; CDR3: CASSTATGQGNQPQHF
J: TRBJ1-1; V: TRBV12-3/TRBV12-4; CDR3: CASSLLGAEAFF
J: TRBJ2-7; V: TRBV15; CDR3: CATSRVSGAYEQYF
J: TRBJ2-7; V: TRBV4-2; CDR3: CASSQDGDTSYEQYF
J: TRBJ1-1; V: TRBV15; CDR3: CATSRGGQGMNTEAFF
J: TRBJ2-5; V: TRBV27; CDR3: CASSPAGLLETQYF
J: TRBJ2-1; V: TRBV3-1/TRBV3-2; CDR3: CASSRLAYNNEQFF
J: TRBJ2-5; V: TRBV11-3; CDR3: CASSLGSGWDETQYF
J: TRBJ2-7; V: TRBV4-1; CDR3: CASSEAVPPYEQYF
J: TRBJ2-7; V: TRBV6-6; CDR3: CASSHRTSGYEQYF
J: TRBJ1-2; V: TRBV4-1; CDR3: CASSQDTQGQGRSGYTF
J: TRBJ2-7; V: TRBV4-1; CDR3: CASSQDPFSGGSYEQYF
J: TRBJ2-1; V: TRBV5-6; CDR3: CASIQDGRSYNEQFF
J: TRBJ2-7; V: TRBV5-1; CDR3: CASSLEQGLYEQYF
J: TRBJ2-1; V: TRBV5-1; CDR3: CASSQTSGGYNEQFF
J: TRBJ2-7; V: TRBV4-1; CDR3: CASSQVASGGSYEQYF